These T cell receptor beta chains were read from a single sample in a study of cytomegalovirus exposure and HLA in healthy donors. Sequencing was performed with immunoSEQ multiplex PCR; in TCRdb, only in-frame clones are kept and a portion is missing. The repertoire holds 130,000 to 150,000 clones, with about four fifths as singletons. Material: PBMCs. These receptors originate from a man younger than 40 in good health and CMV-seronegative. Both conserved end residues are part of each CDR3. D genes are given only for firm matches. Expanded clones get a size class; other rows say once, few or many, or leave the size out.

d_call,cdr3_length,v_call,j_call,clone_size,cdr3_aa,cdr3_nt
TRBD2,16,TRBV5-6,TRBJ2-7,once,CASSYTGRVPSYEQYF,TGTGCCAGCAGCTACACGGGGAGGGTTCCCTCCTACGAGCAGTACTTC
TRBD1,16,TRBV9,TRBJ2-7,-,CASSVGRDRDPYEQYF,TGTGCCAGCAGCGTAGGCCGGGACAGGGACCCCTACGAGCAGTACTTC
-,15,TRBV27,TRBJ2-3,-,CASSLALASTDTQYF,TGTGCCAGCAGTTTGGCGCTAGCGAGCACAGATACGCAGTATTTT
TRBD2,16,TRBV7-9,TRBJ2-7,-,CASSYLAGTRTYEQYF,TGTGCCAGCAGCTACTTAGCGGGAACCCGAACCTACGAGCAGTACTTC
TRBD2,14,TRBV27,TRBJ2-3,-,CASRLAGATDTQYF,TGTGCCAGCAGACTAGCGGGGGCCACAGATACGCAGTATTTT
TRBD1,16,TRBV6-5,TRBJ1-5,-,CASSYSGTGGNQPQHF,TGTGCCAGCAGTTACTCCGGGACAGGGGGCAATCAGCCCCAGCATTTT
-,12,TRBV6-5,TRBJ2-7,-,CASNSGAWEQYF,TGTGCCAGCAATTCAGGGGCCTGGGAGCAGTACTTC
TRBD1,13,TRBV12-5,TRBJ2-3,-,CASGTGVQDTQYF,TGTGCTAGTGGGACAGGGGTTCAGGATACGCAGTATTTT
-,11,TRBV20-1,TRBJ2-1,-,CSAAQGNEQFF,TGCAGTGCTGCACAGGGAAATGAGCAGTTCTTC
-,22,TRBV28,TRBJ1-3,-,CASSLRLLLNLDGQSSGNTIYF,TGTGCCAGCAGCTTACGACTATTACTCAACCTAGACGGACAGAGCTCTGGAAACACCATATATTTT
-,18,TRBV5-1,TRBJ2-2,-,CASSLVYASGSKTGELFF,TGCGCCAGCAGCTTGGTGTATGCATCAGGAAGTAAAACCGGGGAGCTGTTTTTT
-,14,TRBV5-1,TRBJ2-3,-,CASSLGQPTDTQYF,TGCGCCAGCAGCTTGGGACAGCCCACAGATACGCAGTATTTT
TRBD2,15,TRBV9,TRBJ2-5,once,CASGGAGTYQETQYF,TGTGCCAGCGGGGGAGCGGGGACCTACCAAGAGACCCAGTACTTC
-,17,TRBV5-4,TRBJ1-5,-,CASSLEIRSPENQPQHF,TGTGCCAGCAGCTTGGAAATCCGGAGTCCAGAAAATCAGCCCCAGCATTTT
TRBD1,16,TRBV4-1,TRBJ1-1,-,CASSQDETGPNTEAFF,TGCGCCAGCAGCCAAGATGAGACAGGGCCGAACACTGAAGCTTTCTTT
-,13,TRBV19,TRBJ2-5,-,CASRGRAQETQYF,TGTGCCAGTAGGGGCAGGGCCCAAGAGACCCAGTACTTC
TRBD2,16,TRBV7-8,TRBJ2-1,-,CASSLSPSGSLPEQFF,TGTGCCAGCAGCTTAAGCCCTAGCGGGAGTCTACCTGAGCAGTTCTTC
-,13,TRBV2,TRBJ1-2,-,CASSWGPSTGYTF,TGTGCCAGCAGCTGGGGCCCGTCTACTGGCTACACCTTC
-,15,TRBV6-1,TRBJ2-7,-,CASSAIIGVTYEQYF,TGTGCCAGCAGTGCTATAATAGGGGTGACCTACGAGCAGTACTTC
-,12,TRBV5-1,TRBJ1-2,-,CASSLGRDGYTF,TGCGCCAGCAGCTTGGGGAGGGATGGCTACACCTTC
TRBD1,12,TRBV6-5,TRBJ2-5,once,CASTGQGETQYF,TGTGCCAGCACCGGACAGGGTGAGACCCAGTACTTC
-,16,TRBV28,TRBJ1-1,-,CASREDRSPMNTEAFF,TGTGCCAGCAGGGAAGACAGGTCTCCTATGAACACTGAAGCTTTCTTT
TRBD1,14,TRBV5-1,TRBJ1-1,once,CASSFLQGAGEAFF,TGCGCCAGCAGCTTCCTTCAGGGGGCTGGTGAAGCTTTCTTT
TRBD1,14,TRBV5-1,TRBJ1-6,-,CASSLGQGPSPLHF,TGCGCCAGCAGTTTGGGACAGGGGCCTTCACCCCTCCACTTT
-,14,TRBV6-1,TRBJ2-4,few,CASSRDRSGDIQYF,TGTGCCAGCAGTCGCGACAGGTCCGGGGACATTCAGTACTTC
-,15,TRBV6-1,TRBJ1-1,-,CASSEGYGMNTEAFF,TGTGCCAGCAGTGAAGGTTACGGGATGAACACTGAAGCTTTCTTT
TRBD1,15,TRBV7-6,TRBJ2-7,-,CASSIGGQGEYEQYF,TGTGCCAGCAGCATTGGGGGACAGGGGGAGTACGAGCAGTACTTC
TRBD1,12,TRBV19,TRBJ1-2,-,CASSQGARGYTF,TGTGCCAGTAGTCAGGGGGCGCGGGGCTACACCTTC
-,14,TRBV5-4,TRBJ2-3,-,CASTKGGGTDTQYF,TGTGCCAGCACCAAGGGGGGGGGAACAGATACGCAGTATTTT
TRBD2,14,TRBV2,TRBJ2-2,-,CASKREGSTGELFF,TGTGCCAGTAAGCGGGAGGGCTCGACCGGGGAGCTGTTTTTT